This TCR beta chain was observed in a study of OX40 agonist ivuxolimab in advanced cancers. Some clones are missing from TCRdb's copy, which holds only in-frame ones; the method was immunoSEQ multiplex PCR. This table has around 94,000 clones, more than 90% appearing once. This clone was observed a single time. J gave up 1 base and V 2 bases, and 4 bases lay outside the gene matches. Germline V gives CDR1 GTSNPN, CDR2 SVGIG (reference sequence). The CDR3 covers 15 residues. This specimen was CD4+ or CD8+ T cells sorted from blood, taken in a trial of the OX40 agonist ivuxolimab. This TCR came from an adult with an advanced solid tumor such as melanoma, head and neck, liver or kidney cancer. The chain is built from TRBV30 and TRBJ1-5; TRBD1 matches 8 bases. CDR3 in amino acids: CAWSLTGESNQPQHF. As DNA, the CDR3 is TGTGCCTGGAGTCTGACAGGGGAAAGCAATCAGCCCCAGCATTTT.